The 14 T cell receptor beta chains listed next were all sequenced from one sample in a study of blood T cell repertoires in COVID-19. The data were produced by immunoSEQ multiplex PCR, yet TCRdb's version contains in-frame clones alone and is incomplete. Among some 48,000 clones listed, approximately 85% were seen once. The sample comprised peripheral blood. Receptors were obtained from a human donor with acute or convalescent COVID-19. The donor label of this sample is uncertain.

The V call is TRBV3-1 (or the pseudogene TRBV3-2), the J call TRBJ2-2, with 10 bases lining up with TRBD2. The CDR3 consists of 15 residues. The trim removed 4 bases at V and 4 bases at J, leaving 3 bases unmatched. Germline-derived CDR1 and CDR2 are LGHDT and YNNKEL (reference sequence). The chain's CDR3 is CASSPLAGVTGELFF. The DNA of the CDR3 is TGTGCCAGCAGCCCCCTAGCGGGGGTCACCGGGGAGCTGTTTTTT.

The gene calls are TRBV5-1 and TRBJ2-2; D is possibly TRBD2 (5 bases). From germline, CDR1 is SGHRS and CDR2 YFSETQ. The CDR3 covers 15 residues. V dropped 5 bases and J dropped 0 bases, with 11 bases sitting between them. CDR3 region: CASRSGNSNTGELFF. The CDR3 DNA is TGCGCCAGCAGGTCCGGGAACTCGAACACCGGGGAGCTGTTTTTT.

The CDR3 sequence: CASSFRVRYTGELFF. In DNA form, the CDR3 reads TGTGCCAGCAGTTTCAGGGTTCGGTACACCGGGGAGCTGTTTTTT. V is TRBV28 and J is TRBJ2-2, with D maybe TRBD1 (5 bases). The CDR3 length is 15 residues. V was clipped by 3 bases and J by 3 bases, with 11 bases between them. CDR1 is MDHEN and CDR2 is SYDVKM in the germline V gene.

The chain couples TRBV3-1 (or the pseudogene TRBV3-2) to TRBJ1-2; no definite D call. This CDR3 has 14 amino acids. V dropped 3 bases and J dropped 2 bases, with 10 bases sitting between them. Germline CDR1 reads LGHDT; CDR2 reads YNNKEL (reference sequence). In nucleotides, the CDR3 is TGTGCCAGCAGCCACCTAGACGGGAACTATGGCTACACCTTC. It codes for CASSHLDGNYGYTF.

This chain links TRBV12-3 or TRBV12-4 with TRBJ1-1; tentative D call: TRBD1 (5 bases). V was pared by 1 base and J by 7 bases, with 7 bases between. CDR3 length: 12 amino acids. The CDR3 loop reads CASSLETVEAFF. The CDR3 DNA follows: TGTGCCAGCAGTTTAGAGACAGTTGAAGCTTTCTTT.

There are a few counts of this clone. The chain carries TRBV7-6 and TRBJ2-2, with 7 bases that match TRBD1. The CDR3 runs 17 residues. CDR1 is SGHVS, CDR2 FNYEAQ, per germline. V lost 3 bases, J lost 3 bases, and 10 bases stayed unmatched. The CDR3 coding sequence is TGTGCCAGCAGCTTCCTAACAGGGGATGGAGACACCGGGGAGCTGTTTTTT. This gives the protein CASSFLTGDGDTGELFF.

The chain recombines TRBV4-3 with TRBJ1-2, with D perhaps matching TRBD1 (6 bases). The germline gives CDR1 LGHNA, CDR2 YSLEER. The CDR3 totals 15 residues. V lost 2 bases, J lost 2 bases, and 12 bases lay in between. The CDR3 is CASSQTTRGNYGYTF. In DNA form, the CDR3 reads TGCGCCAGCAGCCAAACCACGAGGGGGAACTATGGCTACACCTTC.

V is TRBV18 and J is TRBJ1-2; 7 nucleotides agree with TRBD1. The junction had 3 bases not matched to a gene; V was cut back by 2 bases and J by 3 bases. From germline, CDR1 is KGHSH and CDR2 LQKENI. This CDR3 region has 14 residues. In nucleotides, the CDR3 is TGTGCCAGCTCACCAACAGGGGTGGACTATGGCTACACCTTC. This encodes CASSPTGVDYGYTF.

J is TRBJ1-1 and V is TRBV19; TRBD1 matches 7 bases. The germline gives CDR1 LNHDA, CDR2 SQIVND (reference sequence). This CDR3 contains 13 residues. V trimming: 4 bases; J trimming: 5 bases; junction bases outside the gene matches: 4. CDR3 protein: CASSNPTGTEAFF. CDR3 DNA sequence: TGTGCCAGTAGTAACCCGACAGGGACTGAAGCTTTCTTT.

This chain links TRBV28 with TRBJ1-4; 7 bases map to TRBD1. The CDR3 has 15 amino acids. Germline assignment: CDR1 MDHEN and CDR2 SYDVKM. V shed 5 bases, J shed 7 bases, and the junction held 10 bases outside the gene matches. CDR3 protein: CASSPIDRDGEKLFF. Here the CDR3 DNA reads TGTGCCAGCAGTCCAATCGACAGGGACGGTGAAAAACTGTTTTTT.

The sample holds one count of this clone. This chain uses TRBV5-6 with TRBJ1-5; a possible D gene is TRBD1 (5 bases). From germline, CDR1 is SGHDT and CDR2 YYEEEE. Trimming stripped 0 bases from V and 3 bases from J, with 19 bases between. The CDR3 extends over 18 amino acids. CDR3 nucleotide sequence: TGTGCCAGCAGCTTGGGTCCCGGGACTGGGGGGTTCAATCAGCCCCAGCATTTT. It codes for CASSLGPGTGGFNQPQHF.

The rearrangement uses TRBV5-4 and TRBJ2-7, with D possibly TRBD2 on 6 matching bases. Germline CDR1 and CDR2: SGHNT and YYREEE (reference sequence). Trimming took off 0 bases at V and 3 bases at J, with 13 bases between the two ends. The CDR3 totals 15 residues. This chain's CDR3 is CASSLGSSELYEQYF. CDR3 nucleotide sequence: TGTGCCAGCAGCTTGGGGTCTAGCGAGCTCTACGAGCAGTACTTC.

The chain uses TRBV5-1 and TRBJ1-3; D is unclear. This CDR3 comprises 14 residues. The germline CDR1 and CDR2 sequences are SGHRS and YFSETQ. V was clipped by 0 bases and J by 0 bases, with 4 bases between them. The CDR3 here is CASSLDSSGNTIYF. The CDR3 coding sequence is TGCGCCAGCAGCTTGGACAGCTCTGGAAACACCATATATTTT.

Notes on this clone: Other nucleotide sequences in the sample specify the same CDR3. The gene calls are TRBV5-1 and TRBJ2-4; the match to TRBD1 covers 10 bases. The CDR3 runs to 13 residues. The J segment lost 9 bases and the V segment lost 2 bases, leaving 2 bases of the junction unmatched. Germline V lookup: CDR1 SGHRS, CDR2 YFSETQ. CDR3 coding DNA: TGCGCCAGCAGCTTAGGACAGGGGGGCATTCAGTACTTC. Protein sequence: CASSLGQGGIQYF.